One and the same sample provided the 22 T cell receptor beta chains below, sequenced in a study of OX40 agonist ivuxolimab in advanced cancers. Sequencing was performed with immunoSEQ multiplex PCR; in TCRdb, only in-frame clones are kept and a portion is missing. In the table there are some 45,000 clones, roughly 86% of which are singletons. This sample comprised CD4+ or CD8+ T cells sorted from blood, obtained in a trial of the OX40 agonist ivuxolimab. These receptors all stem from an adult with an advanced solid tumor such as melanoma, head and neck, liver or kidney cancer.

The chain couples TRBV18 to TRBJ1-5; D perhaps matches TRBD1 (6 bases). The CDR3 consists of 15 residues. Germline V lookup: CDR1 KGHSH, CDR2 LQKENI. V lost 3 bases to trimming and J lost 7 bases, with 16 bases between them. The DNA for the CDR3 is TGTGCCAGCTCACCGACATCTCAGAGGGGGCAGCCCCAGCATTTT. Translating it yields CASSPTSQRGQPQHF.

This clone was counted between two and nine times. The chain uses TRBV2 and TRBJ1-2; 8 bases agree with TRBD1. The V gene end was trimmed by 6 bases and the J gene end by 4 bases; junction bases not matched to a gene: 4. The CDR3 totals 13 residues. CDR1 and CDR2 (germline): SNHLY, FYNNEI. CDR3: CASRDRGPYGYTF. In DNA, the CDR3 is TGTGCCAGCAGAGACAGGGGACCCTATGGCTACACCTTC.

The chain is built from TRBV6-1 and TRBJ1-1; D call uncertain. Germline V gives CDR1 MNHNS, CDR2 SASEGT. The CDR3 spans 13 residues. Trimming shortened V by 2 bases and J by 10 bases, and 14 bases separated the two germline ends. The CDR3 nucleotides are TGTGCCAGCAGTGAAACTACCTTCGCGGGAGCTTTCTTT. Translation gives CASSETTFAGAFF.

The chain carries TRBV28 and TRBJ2-3, with D uncertain. Germline CDR1 and CDR2: MDHEN and SYDVKM. V dropped 3 bases and J dropped 0 bases, with 4 bases sitting between them. The CDR3 is made up of 13 amino acids. CDR3 region: CASSLSSTDTQYF. The DNA for the CDR3 is TGTGCCAGCAGTTTGAGTAGCACAGATACGCAGTATTTT.

The chain couples TRBV5-4 to TRBJ2-3; TRBD1 agrees at 8 bases. With 5 bases clipped from V and 1 base from J, the junction kept 6 bases outside the gene matches. CDR3 length equals 15 residues. Germline CDR1 SGHNT, CDR2 YYREEE (reference sequence). CDR3 DNA sequence: TGTGCCAGCAGGATTCCGGGACAGGGCACAGATACGCAGTATTTT. As protein: CASRIPGQGTDTQYF.

The V gene is TRBV7-9, the J gene TRBJ1-5; 9 bases align to TRBD1. This CDR3 region has 14 residues. V gave up 5 bases and J gave up 4 bases; unmatched junction bases: 3. Germline CDR1 SEHNR, CDR2 FQNEAQ (reference sequence). CDR3 amino acids: CASSPGQGNQPQHF. For the CDR3, the DNA is TGTGCCAGCAGCCCGGGACAGGGTAATCAGCCCCAGCATTTT.

This sequence joins TRBV5-1 and TRBJ1-6; TRBD1 might be the D (6 bases). CDR3 length: 14 residues. Germline lookup yields CDR1 SGHRS and CDR2 YFSETQ. The V end lost 4 bases, the J end lost 10 bases, and 15 bases lay between the germline ends. CDR3 nucleotide sequence: TGCGCCAGCAGCGCCGGGACAACGAGGTCACCCCTCCACTTT. It codes for CASSAGTTRSPLHF.

The chain carries TRBV6-1 and TRBJ2-7, with 9 bases lining up with TRBD2. Germline CDR1 is MNHNS and CDR2 is SASEGT. V was pared by 6 bases and J by 4 bases, with 10 bases of the junction left unmatched. The CDR3 totals 15 residues. CDR3 loop: CASRIPASGTYEQYF. The CDR3 region has the DNA TGTGCCAGCAGGATTCCAGCTAGCGGGACTTACGAGCAGTACTTC.

The chain is built from TRBV5-1 and TRBJ1-2; D unresolved. Germline CDR1 reads SGHRS; CDR2 reads YFSETQ. CDR3 length: 13 amino acids. V lost 5 bases to trimming and J lost 2 bases, with 10 bases between them. CDR3: CASSSDGNYGYTF. CDR3 coding DNA: TGCGCCAGCAGTTCGGACGGAAACTATGGCTACACCTTC.

The sample holds one count of this clone. The chain carries TRBV6-5 and TRBJ2-2, with 9 bases fitting TRBD1. In germline, CDR1 is MNHEY, CDR2 SVGAGI. This CDR3 spans 13 amino acids. Trimming took 10 bases from V and 4 from J; bases not matched to a gene: 4. The CDR3 region has the DNA TGTGCCATTCGACAGGGGGGCACCGGGGAGCTGTTTTTT. This sequence encodes CAIRQGGTGELFF.

This chain connects TRBV6-1 to TRBJ2-1; a possible D gene is TRBD1 (6 bases). The CDR3 runs to 14 residues. V gave up 4 bases and J gave up 6 bases, with 13 bases separating them. The germline V gene has CDR1 MNHNS and CDR2 SASEGT. The CDR3 nucleotides are TGTGCCAGCAGTGTTGGGGGCACAATCAATGAGCAGTTCTTC. Protein product: CASSVGGTINEQFF.

The chain recombines TRBV6-6 with TRBJ1-5, with TRBD1 as a possible D gene (5 bases). Trimming left V 7 bases short and J 0 bases short, with 10 bases between. This CDR3 region has 14 residues. The germline CDR1 and CDR2 sequences are MNHNY and SVGAGI (reference sequence). CDR3 residues: CASTQGASNQPQHF. The CDR3 coding sequence is TGTGCCAGCACCCAAGGGGCTAGCAATCAGCCCCAGCATTTT.

The genes are TRBV10-2 and TRBJ1-1, with 7 bases fitting TRBD1. The CDR3 length is 14 residues. The trim removed 2 bases at V and 1 base at J, leaving 1 base unmatched. Germline CDR1 WSHSY, CDR2 SAAADI. CDR3 sequence (DNA): TGCGCCAGCAGTGAGCCAGGGGGGAACACTGAAGCTTTCTTT. The encoded protein is CASSEPGGNTEAFF.

J is TRBJ1-3 and V is TRBV6-1; D remains ambiguous. The CDR3 contains 14 residues. The V end lost 2 bases, the J end lost 5 bases, and 10 bases lay between the germline ends. Germline V gives CDR1 MNHNS, CDR2 SASEGT. The CDR3 DNA reads TGTGCCAGCAGTGAATGGGCGAAAAGAAACACCATATATTTT. Residues: CASSEWAKRNTIYF.

This chain uses TRBV7-2 with TRBJ1-6; D ambiguous. Trimming took off 5 bases at V and 11 bases at J, with 10 bases between the two ends. CDR1 is SGHTA, CDR2 FQGNSA, per germline. The CDR3 extends over 12 amino acids. CDR3 amino acids: CASSVREAPLHF. CDR3 nucleotide sequence: TGTGCCAGCAGCGTCCGGGAAGCACCCCTCCACTTT.

The genes are TRBV29-1 and TRBJ2-7, with 13 bases aligning to TRBD2. This CDR3 spans 16 amino acids. CDR1 is SQVTM, CDR2 ANQGSEA, per germline. With V trimmed by 3 bases and J by 0 bases, 5 bases remained unmatched. DNA for the CDR3: TGCAGCGTTGAGGGACTAGCGGGGCTAAGCTCCTACGAGCAGTACTTC. Translated, it gives CSVEGLAGLSSYEQYF.

The chain has TRBV5-1 and TRBJ2-3; a weak D match, TRBD2 (6 bases). Germline CDR1 and CDR2: SGHRS and YFSETQ. CDR3 size: 17 residues. Trimming pared 0 bases from V and 0 bases from J, leaving 14 bases between. In DNA, the CDR3 is TGCGCCAGCAGCTTGGGCTTGGAGGGGTATAGCACAGATACGCAGTATTTT. Protein: CASSLGLEGYSTDTQYF.

This rearrangement joins TRBV7-9 to TRBJ1-1; D is perhaps TRBD1 (5 bases). The V end lost 6 bases, the J end lost 1 base, and 9 bases lay between the germline ends. Germline V gives CDR1 SEHNR, CDR2 FQNEAQ (reference sequence). The CDR3 is 13 amino acids. The CDR3 here is CASRRQWNTEAFF. The CDR3 DNA is TGTGCCAGCAGGCGACAGTGGAACACTGAAGCTTTCTTT.

In its sample, this clone was seen once. The rearrangement joins TRBV5-6 to TRBJ1-2; perhaps TRBD1 as D (6 bases). Trimming cost V 4 bases and J 7 bases, with 14 bases left between them. From germline, CDR1 is SGHDT and CDR2 YYEEEE. This CDR3 has 13 residues. CDR3 nucleotide sequence: TGTGCCAGCAGCAGGGGGGGCCCGGGTGGCTACACCTTC. This translates into CASSRGGPGGYTF.

The rearrangement links TRBV19 to TRBJ2-1, with 8 nucleotides matching TRBD2. The CDR3 length is 14 residues. V shed 4 bases, J shed 10 bases, and the junction held 9 bases outside the gene matches. Germline CDR1 LNHDA, CDR2 SQIVND (reference sequence). CDR3: CASSSQIAGNEQFF. In DNA form, the CDR3 reads TGTGCCAGTAGTAGCCAGATAGCGGGAAACGAGCAGTTCTTC. Combining the CDR3 with reference TRBV19 and TRBJ2-1 gives the whole variable domain DGGITQSPKYLFRKEGQNVTLSCEQNLNHDAMYWYRQDPGQGLRLIYYSQIVNDFQKGDIAEGYSVSREKKESFPLTVTSAQKNPTAFYLCASSSQIAGNEQFFGPGTRLTVL.

The J gene is TRBJ2-1, the V gene TRBV7-2; D remains ambiguous. Germline V CDR1 and CDR2: SGHTA, FQGNSA. This CDR3 contains 14 residues. V lost 5 bases, J lost 9 bases, and 17 bases lay in between. The CDR3 region is CASSPVPWASEQFF. The CDR3 DNA reads TGTGCCAGCAGCCCGGTCCCCTGGGCTAGTGAGCAGTTCTTC.

The chain is built from TRBV28 and TRBJ2-3, with TRBD1 matching over 7 bases. Germline CDR1 MDHEN, CDR2 SYDVKM. This CDR3 spans 15 amino acids. J was trimmed by 9 bases and V by 2 bases; bases with no gene match: 11. The CDR3 sequence: CASSLVTGWFRTQYF. Here the CDR3 DNA reads TGTGCCAGCAGTTTAGTGACAGGGTGGTTTAGGACGCAGTATTTT.